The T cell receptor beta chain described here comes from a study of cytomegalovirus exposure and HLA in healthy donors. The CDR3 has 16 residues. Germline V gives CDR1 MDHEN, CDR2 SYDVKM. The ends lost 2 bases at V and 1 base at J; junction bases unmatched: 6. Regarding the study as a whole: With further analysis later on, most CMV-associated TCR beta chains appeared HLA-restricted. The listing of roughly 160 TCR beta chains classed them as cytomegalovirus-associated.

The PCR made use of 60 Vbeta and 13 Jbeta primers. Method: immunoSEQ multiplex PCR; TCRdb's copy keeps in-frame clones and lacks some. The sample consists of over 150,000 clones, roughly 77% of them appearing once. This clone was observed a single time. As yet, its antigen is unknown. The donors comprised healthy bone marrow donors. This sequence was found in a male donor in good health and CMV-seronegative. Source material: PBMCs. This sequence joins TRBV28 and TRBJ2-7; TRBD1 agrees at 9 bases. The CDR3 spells CASSLPGGQGSYEQYF. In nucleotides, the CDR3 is TGTGCCAGCAGTTTACCAGGGGGACAGGGTTCCTACGAGCAGTACTTC. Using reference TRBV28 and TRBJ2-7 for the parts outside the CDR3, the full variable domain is DVKVTQSSRYLVKRTGEKVFLECVQDMDHENMFWYRQDPGLGLRLIYFSYDVKMKEKGDIPEGYSVSREKKERFSLILESASTNQTSMYLCASSLPGGQGSYEQYFGPGTRLTVT.